This is a list of T cell receptor beta chains from one sample in a study of control samples from healthy donors and cancer patients. Using immunoSEQ multiplex PCR, the repertoire was profiled, and TCRdb retains in-frame clones only, with some absent. The sample shows roughly 200,000 clones, about 95% of them seen only once. The specimen was blood. These receptors were taken from a man aged 50 to 60 in good health. The CDR3 runs from the conserved cysteine through the conserved F or W. D genes are given only for firm matches. Size is stated for part of the rows, as once, few or many counts, or as a class when the clone is expanded.

DNA: TGTGCCAGCAGCGCCAAAACAGGGGAATCTGAGACCCAGTACTTC
CDR3: CASSAKTGESETQYF
D: TRBD1
V: TRBV11-1
length: 15
J: TRBJ2-5
size: .

DNA: TGTGCCAGCAGCTTTGAGGGACTATCCAATGAGCAGTTCTTC
CDR3: CASSFEGLSNEQFF
D: TRBD2
V: TRBV7-9
length: 14
J: TRBJ2-1
size: .

DNA: TGTGCCATCAGTGAGTCGGTTAGCGGGGGCTCGTTCTCCTACGAGCAGTACTTC
CDR3: CAISESVSGGSFSYEQYF
D: TRBD2
V: TRBV10-3
length: 18
J: TRBJ2-7
size: .

DNA: TGTGCCAGCAGCTTGCCACGAGACACAGATACGCAGTATTTT
CDR3: CASSLPRDTDTQYF
D: .
V: TRBV5-4
length: 14
J: TRBJ2-3
size: .

DNA: TGTGCCAGCAGCAAAGCGCAGGGCAGGAGGGACACTGAAGCTTTCTTT
CDR3: CASSKAQGRRDTEAFF
D: .
V: TRBV21-1
length: 16
J: TRBJ1-1
size: .

DNA: TGTGCCAGCAGTTACTCGATAAAGGGGGGAACGAATGAGCAGTTCTTC
CDR3: CASSYSIKGGTNEQFF
D: .
V: TRBV6-2/TRBV6-3
length: 16
J: TRBJ2-1
size: .

DNA: TGTGCAAGTCGCTTAGCGATTGAAGGACAGGGTCATCAGCCCCAGCATTTT
CDR3: CASRLAIEGQGHQPQHF
D: .
V: TRBV12-2
length: 17
J: TRBJ1-5
size: .

DNA: TGTGCCAGCAGTCAGATGACCGGGGAGCTGTTTTTT
CDR3: CASSQMTGELFF
D: .
V: TRBV6-6
length: 12
J: TRBJ2-2
size: once

DNA: TGCGCCAGCAGCTTGGACCCTGGGGCCAACGTCCTGACTTTC
CDR3: CASSLDPGANVLTF
D: .
V: TRBV5-1
length: 14
J: TRBJ2-6
size: .

DNA: TGTGCCTGGAGTGTAGGAGGTTCTAATGAAAAACTGTTTTTT
CDR3: CAWSVGGSNEKLFF
D: .
V: TRBV30
length: 14
J: TRBJ1-4
size: .

DNA: TGTGCCAGCAGCCAGCTCGACAGGGAAGATGAAAAACTGTTTTTT
CDR3: CASSQLDREDEKLFF
D: TRBD1
V: TRBV16
length: 15
J: TRBJ1-4
size: .

DNA: TGTGCCAGCAGGGCGCTTGCTGGGGAAAAACTGTTTTTT
CDR3: CASRALAGEKLFF
D: .
V: TRBV12-3/TRBV12-4
length: 13
J: TRBJ1-4
size: .

DNA: TGTGCCAGCAGCGCTACGGGGCACTCATCCTACAATGAGCAGTTCTTC
CDR3: CASSATGHSSYNEQFF
D: .
V: TRBV9
length: 16
J: TRBJ2-1
size: .

DNA: TGTGCCAGCAGCTTAAGGGGCGGCGCGGGCAACACCATATATTTT
CDR3: CASSLRGGAGNTIYF
D: .
V: TRBV7-2
length: 15
J: TRBJ1-3
size: few

DNA: TGTGCCAGCAGTCCCACTGGCGCCAGGGTCGGGGGCTCTGGGGCCAACGTCCTGACTTTC
CDR3: CASSPTGARVGGSGANVLTF
D: .
V: TRBV28
length: 20
J: TRBJ2-6
size: .

DNA: TGTGCCTGGAGTTACTTTACTGAAGCTTTCTTT
CDR3: CAWSYFTEAFF
D: .
V: TRBV30
length: 11
J: TRBJ1-1
size: .

DNA: TGCGCCAGCAGCCAAGGTGGCGCGGAGACCCAGTACTTC
CDR3: CASSQGGAETQYF
D: .
V: TRBV4-3
length: 13
J: TRBJ2-5
size: .

DNA: TGCGCCAGCAGACGGGACAGGGGAAGTAATTCACCCCTCCACTTT
CDR3: CASRRDRGSNSPLHF
D: TRBD1
V: TRBV5-1
length: 15
J: TRBJ1-6
size: .

DNA: TGTGCCAGCAGCCAAGAGGGACCGCCCCAGCATTTT
CDR3: CASSQEGPPQHF
D: .
V: TRBV3-1/TRBV3-2
length: 12
J: TRBJ1-5
size: .

DNA: TGTGCCAGCAGCTTAGCGCCAGCTATCGGGGAGCTGTTTTTT
CDR3: CASSLAPAIGELFF
D: .
V: TRBV7-8
length: 14
J: TRBJ2-2
size: .

DNA: TGTGCCAGCTCACGAGAGGGGACGACGACGAACACTGAAGCTTTCTTT
CDR3: CASSREGTTTNTEAFF
D: .
V: TRBV18
length: 16
J: TRBJ1-1
size: .

DNA: TGTGCCAGTAGTATAAGGGGGCAGTTATACGAGCAGTACTTC
CDR3: CASSIRGQLYEQYF
D: TRBD1
V: TRBV19
length: 14
J: TRBJ2-7
size: once

DNA: TGTGCCAGCAGACGGGGCATTATAGGACAGGGATATGCCGGGGAGCTGTTTTTT
CDR3: CASRRGIIGQGYAGELFF
D: TRBD1
V: TRBV5-6
length: 18
J: TRBJ2-2
size: .

DNA: TGTGCCAGCAGTGCTGGGGACGGCCTGAAAGCTTTCTTT
CDR3: CASSAGDGLKAFF
D: .
V: TRBV25-1
length: 13
J: TRBJ1-1
size: few

DNA: TGTGCCAGCTCACCGGGACAGCCATCCTACGAGCAGTACTTC
CDR3: CASSPGQPSYEQYF
D: TRBD1
V: TRBV18
length: 14
J: TRBJ2-7
size: .

DNA: TGTGCCAGCACCCCGACAGGGACCTACTATCAGCCCCAGCATTTT
CDR3: CASTPTGTYYQPQHF
D: TRBD1
V: TRBV6-2/TRBV6-3
length: 15
J: TRBJ1-5
size: .